The source of this TCR beta chain is a study of blood T cells in healthy people across ages. The study's findings and limits: Per-million-T-cell TCR beta diversity fell roughly linearly with age.

A word on this clonotype: Its antigen is not identified. One base away lies a much larger clone, so this may be a sequencing read error.

It was with a sample-barcoded 5' primer and a J-beta primer mix that a second PCR of roughly 7 to 11 cycles was run. MiXCR, applied by TCRdb to the 5' RACE reads, yields one record per CDR3 protein. The sample carries about 670,000 distinct CDR3 sequences, about 51% recorded once. This CDR3 has 15 amino acids. Germline assignment: CDR1 DFQATT and CDR2 SNEGSKA (reference sequence). Trimming took 3 bases from V and 9 from J; bases not matched to a gene: 9. The TCR comes from a woman older than 75 in good health. This chain connects TRBV20-1 to TRBJ1-6; 9 bases map to TRBD1. The sample taken for sequencing was blood. CDR3 sequence (DNA): TGCAGTGCTAGGCTACAGGGGGCGAGTAGTTCACCCCTCCACTTT. Its protein is CSARLQGASSSPLHF.